A single sample gave rise to the 22 T cell receptor beta chains below, sequenced in a study of blood T cell repertoires in COVID-19. The repertoire was sequenced with immunoSEQ multiplex PCR; TCRdb's copy has only in-frame clones and lacks some. This sample has 260,000 or so clones, with 81% found just once. Sample: peripheral blood. The receptors originated from a woman aged 80 or older with COVID-19, enrolled during active disease.

The J gene is TRBJ2-4, the V gene TRBV6-5; D uncertain. The germline gives CDR1 MNHEY, CDR2 SVGAGI. CDR3 size: 11 residues. V lost 5 bases, J lost 7 bases, and 6 bases lay in between. For the CDR3, the DNA is TGTGCCAGCAGTAGCCGGAACATTCAGTACTTC. Protein sequence: CASSSRNIQYF.

The V and J genes are TRBV7-8 and TRBJ1-1, with D hard to call. The CDR3 is 13 residues long. Germline V CDR1 and CDR2: SGHVS, FQNEAQ. The ends were cut back, 4 bases at V and 3 bases at J, with 9 bases in the middle. CDR3 coding DNA: TGTGCCAGCAGCTCCTCACCAGACACTGAAGCTTTCTTT. It codes for CASSSSPDTEAFF. Full variable domain (missing parts from reference TRBV7-8 and TRBJ1-1): GAGVSQSPRYKVAKRGQDVALRCDPISGHVSLFWYQQALGQGPEFLTYFQNEAQLDKSGLPSDRFFAERPEGSVSTLKIQRTQQEDSAVYLCASSSSPDTEAFFGQGTRLTVV.

The chain has TRBV7-8 and TRBJ2-7; 9 positions match TRBD1. Germline CDR1 SGHVS, CDR2 FQNEAQ. V lost 2 bases, J lost 4 bases, and 6 bases stayed unmatched. The CDR3 is 15 amino acids. CDR3 sequence (DNA): TGTGCCAGCAGCTTATTACAGGGGGCCCTATACGAGCAGTACTTC. This codes for CASSLLQGALYEQYF. Filled out from reference TRBV7-8 and TRBJ2-7, the complete variable domain reads GAGVSQSPRYKVAKRGQDVALRCDPISGHVSLFWYQQALGQGPEFLTYFQNEAQLDKSGLPSDRFFAERPEGSVSTLKIQRTQQEDSAVYLCASSLLQGALYEQYFGPGTRLTVT.

The chain has TRBV6-2 or TRBV6-3 and TRBJ1-5; D might be TRBD1 (6 bases). Trimming left V 0 bases short and J 3 bases short, with 9 bases between. Germline V gene lookup returns CDR1 MNHEY and CDR2 SVGEGT. CDR3 length equals 15 residues. The CDR3 protein is CASSYSGGHNQPQHF. The DNA of the CDR3 is TGTGCCAGCAGTTACTCGGGGGGGCACAATCAGCCCCAGCATTTT.

The rearrangement uses TRBV30 and TRBJ2-7; TRBD1 aligns across 9 bases. The CDR3 is made up of 15 amino acids. Germline-derived CDR1 and CDR2 are GTSNPN and SVGIG (reference sequence). With 4 bases clipped from V and 5 bases from J, the junction kept 12 bases outside the gene matches. The DNA of the CDR3 is TGTGCCTGGACCCCACCGGGACAGGGAGTCCACGAGCAGTACTTC. The encoded protein is CAWTPPGQGVHEQYF.

The rearrangement uses TRBV18 and TRBJ2-6; no clear D gene. CDR1 is KGHSH, CDR2 LQKENI, per germline. This CDR3 is built from 15 residues. V dropped 6 bases and J dropped 2 bases, with 11 bases sitting between them. CDR3 in DNA: TGTGCCAGCTCCCCGCCGGCGGCTGGGGCCAACGTCCTGACTTTC. Residues: CASSPPAAGANVLTF.

The J gene is TRBJ1-1, the V gene TRBV5-8; unclear D gene. This CDR3 has 14 amino acids. CDR1 SGHTS and CDR2 YDEGEE come from the germline V gene. V was pared by 1 base and J by 2 bases, with 9 bases between. Here the CDR3 DNA reads TGTGCCAGCAGCTTGCTAGGAAGCAACACTGAAGCTTTCTTT. Protein: CASSLLGSNTEAFF.

The chain is built from TRBV5-1 and TRBJ1-4; D may be TRBD1 (5 bases). CDR1 is SGHRS, CDR2 YFSETQ, per germline. Trimming stripped 1 base from V and 13 bases from J, with 23 bases between. The CDR3 sequence is 16 residues long. CDR3 loop: CASSLREGGEGVRLFF. For the CDR3, the DNA is TGCGCCAGCAGCTTGCGGGAGGGAGGGGAAGGAGTTCGACTGTTTTTT. The entire variable domain, with the rest obtained from reference TRBV5-1 and TRBJ1-4, is as follows: KAGVTQTPRYLIKTRGQQVTLSCSPISGHRSVSWYQQTPGQGLQFLFEYFSETQRNKGNFPGRFSGRQFSNSRSEMNVSTLELGDSALYLCASSLREGGEGVRLFFGSGTQLSVL.

V gene TRBV30 combines with J gene TRBJ1-1, with D perhaps TRBD1 (5 bases). The CDR3 is 13 amino acids. V was pared by 4 bases and J by 4 bases, with 13 bases between. CDR1 is GTSNPN and CDR2 is SVGIG in the germline V gene (reference sequence). CDR3 residues: CAWKLQGGTEAFF. The CDR3 DNA sequence: TGTGCCTGGAAGTTGCAGGGTGGCACTGAAGCTTTCTTT.

This clone has a handful of counts. V usage is TRBV5-1 and J usage is TRBJ1-2; D remains ambiguous. From germline, CDR1 is SGHRS and CDR2 YFSETQ. Deletions cut 6 bases from V and 3 bases from J, with 15 bases between. CDR3 length equals 14 residues. In nucleotides, the CDR3 is TGCGCCAGCAAAGGAACCCCAGGTGACTATGGCTACACCTTC. Translation gives CASKGTPGDYGYTF.

This sequence joins TRBV6-6 and TRBJ1-1; 8 bases match TRBD1. CDR3 length: 15 residues. Germline lookup yields CDR1 MNHNY and CDR2 SVGAGI (reference sequence). V gave up 4 bases and J gave up 0 bases; unmatched junction bases: 4. CDR3 nucleotides: TGTGCCAGCAGTTTTACAGGGGGGGTGAACACTGAAGCTTTCTTT. This gives the protein CASSFTGGVNTEAFF.

The V gene is TRBV7-2, the J gene TRBJ2-2; D ambiguous. Germline V gene data show CDR1 as SGHTA and CDR2 as FQGNSA. The CDR3 has 13 amino acids. V lost 1 base, J lost 8 bases, and 8 bases lay in between. As DNA, the CDR3 is TGTGCCAGCAGCTTAGTTAGTCGTGGGGAGCTGTTTTTT. Amino acid sequence: CASSLVSRGELFF.

The CDR3 DNA is TGTGCCAGCAGTCCCAGCGGGCTCGGGGAGCAGTTCTTC. This translates into CASSPSGLGEQFF. The chain has TRBV6-2 or TRBV6-3 and TRBJ2-1; tentative D call: TRBD2 (6 bases). Looked up from germline, CDR1 is MNHEY and CDR2 is SVGEGT. The CDR3 runs to 13 residues. Trimming stripped 5 bases from V and 10 bases from J, with 15 bases between.

The chain combines TRBV18 with TRBJ2-2; 10 nucleotides agree with TRBD2. Trimming at V came to 3 bases and at J to 3 bases, leaving 4 bases not matched to a gene. CDR1 is KGHSH and CDR2 is LQKENI in the germline V gene. The CDR3 has 16 amino acids. The CDR3 nucleotides are TGTGCCAGCTCACCGGGGCTAGCGGGAGACACCGGGGAGCTGTTTTTT. Its protein is CASSPGLAGDTGELFF.

This clone appeared a single time. The CDR3 sequence: CAWSEYPEGYTF. The CDR3 DNA sequence: TGTGCCTGGAGTGAATATCCAGAAGGCTACACCTTC. The chain carries TRBV30 and TRBJ1-2; D unclear. Germline V gene data show CDR1 as GTSNPN and CDR2 as SVGIG (reference sequence). V was cut by 1 base and J by 8 bases, with 11 bases left in between. This CDR3 has 12 amino acids.

The rearrangement joins TRBV2 to TRBJ1-3; D not resolved. V was clipped by 6 bases and J by 5 bases, with 8 bases between them. The CDR3 runs 12 residues. The V gene's germline CDR1 is SNHLY and CDR2 FYNNEI. DNA for the CDR3: TGTGCCAGCAGGGGGAGCAGAAACACCATATATTTT. Its translation is CASRGSRNTIYF. The whole variable domain, remainder taken from reference TRBV2 and TRBJ1-3, is EPEVTQTPSHQVTQMGQEVILRCVPISNHLYFYWYRQILGQKVEFLVSFYNNEISEKSEIFDDQFSVERPDGSNFTLKIRSTKLEDSAMYFCASRGSRNTIYFGEGSWLTVV.

The chain is built from TRBV29-1 and TRBJ2-6, with D uncertain. Germline V gene data show CDR1 as SQVTM and CDR2 as ANQGSEA. The germline V and J ends were trimmed by 5 bases and 3 bases, with 5 bases remaining between them. This CDR3 region has 12 residues. CDR3 residues: CSVKSGANVLTF. In DNA, the CDR3 is TGCAGCGTTAAGAGTGGGGCCAACGTCCTGACTTTC.

The V gene is TRBV27, the J gene TRBJ2-3; 14 bases agree with TRBD2. With 2 bases clipped from V and 3 bases from J, the junction kept 13 bases outside the gene matches. Per the germline V gene, CDR1 is MNHEY and CDR2 is SMNVEV (reference sequence). CDR3 length: 20 amino acids. In DNA, the CDR3 is TGTGCCAGCAGTTTACGGGGTTTACTCAGACTAGCGGGAGGGACAGATACGCAGTATTTT. Its translation is CASSLRGLLRLAGGTDTQYF.

The J gene is TRBJ1-1, the V gene TRBV18; TRBD1 matches at 7 bases. Looked up from germline, CDR1 is KGHSH and CDR2 is LQKENI. J gave up 4 bases and V 3 bases, and 5 bases lay outside the gene matches. This CDR3 spans 14 amino acids. CDR3 DNA sequence: TGTGCCAGCTCACCGACCGGGACAGTCACTGAAGCTTTCTTT. Its protein product is CASSPTGTVTEAFF.

The chain links TRBV7-9 to TRBJ1-2, with a weak D call TRBD1 (6 bases). The germline CDR1 and CDR2 sequences are SEHNR and FQNEAQ (reference sequence). V lost 6 bases to trimming and J lost 4 bases, with 12 bases between them. CDR3 length: 13 amino acids. The CDR3 DNA reads as TGTGCCAGCAGTCAGGAACAGGGCTATGGCTACACCTTC. Translation: CASSQEQGYGYTF. Based on the CDR3 plus reference TRBV7-9 and TRBJ1-2, the full variable domain is DTGVSQNPRHKITKRGQNVTFRCDPISEHNRLYWYRQTLGQGPEFLTYFQNEAQLEKSRLLSDRFSAERPKGSFSTLEIQRTEQGDSAMYLCASSQEQGYGYTFGSGTRLTVV.

The chain couples TRBV29-1 to TRBJ2-1, with unresolved D. Trimming cost V 7 bases and J 4 bases, with 20 bases left between them. The CDR3 contains 15 residues. Per germline, CDR1 SQVTM and CDR2 ANQGSEA. CDR3 nucleotides: TGCAGCGCCCTTGGCAGCGAAGTGACTTACAATGAGCAGTTCTTC. The encoded protein is CSALGSEVTYNEQFF.

The chain uses TRBV5-6 and TRBJ2-2, with a possible D match to TRBD2 (5 bases). Trimming shortened V by 1 base and J by 2 bases, and 12 bases separated the two germline ends. From germline, CDR1 is SGHDT and CDR2 YYEEEE. The CDR3 is made up of 16 amino acids. The CDR3 loop is CASSLLLALNTGELFF. CDR3 nucleotides: TGTGCCAGCAGCTTGTTGCTAGCCCTTAACACCGGGGAGCTGTTTTTT. The full variable domain, its missing parts supplied by reference TRBV5-6 and TRBJ2-2, is DAGVTQSPTHLIKTRGQQVTLRCSPKSGHDTVSWYQQALGQGPQFIFQYYEEEERQRGNFPDRFSGHQFPNYSSELNVNALLLGDSALYLCASSLLLALNTGELFFGEGSRLTVL.